This T cell receptor (beta chain) came from a study of blood T cell repertoires in COVID-19. Study processing details: Counts of nucleated cells, estimated from reference gene primer amplification, were obtained. The repertoire was sequenced with immunoSEQ multiplex PCR; TCRdb's copy has only in-frame clones and lacks some. Clone size and V and J calls were adopted from that table, with D and trimming inferred from the DNA. Here the sample spans about 220,000 clones, more than 85% being singletons. During active infection, Seattle patients enrolled and were then monitored through disease. The source of this sequence is a woman in her forties or fifties with COVID-19, enrolled during active disease. Sequenced: peripheral blood.

This CDR3 is CASSPPGQGHNEQFF. CDR3 bases: TGTGCCAGCAGTCCCCCGGGACAGGGACACAATGAGCAGTTCTTC. The V and J genes are TRBV28 and TRBJ2-1, with 9 bases that match TRBD1. J lost 5 bases, V lost 5 bases, and 7 bases had no gene match. CDR1 and CDR2 from the germline V gene are MDHEN and SYDVKM. CDR3 length equals 15 residues.